A single sample gave rise to the 24 T cell receptor beta chains below, sequenced in a study of blood T cell repertoires in COVID-19. The protocol was immunoSEQ multiplex PCR, while the TCRdb copy is restricted to in-frame clones and leaves out a portion. This sample has about 160,000 clones, with approximately 81% found just once. Sample: peripheral blood. The receptors stem from a woman between 55 and 75 years old with COVID-19, enrolled during active disease.

The rearrangement uses TRBV6-1 and TRBJ1-6, with D uncertain. Trimming shortened V by 6 bases and J by 8 bases, and 17 bases separated the two germline ends. CDR3 size: 15 residues. Per the germline V gene, CDR1 is MNHNS and CDR2 is SASEGT. CDR3 region: CASSTRGAGDSPLHF. In DNA, the CDR3 is TGTGCCAGCAGCACCCGGGGAGCTGGCGATTCACCCCTCCACTTT.

This clone is a singleton in its sample. The gene calls are TRBV18 and TRBJ2-3; D call uncertain. V was pared by 3 bases and J by 1 base, with 8 bases between. CDR3 length: 14 amino acids. CDR1 is KGHSH and CDR2 is LQKENI in the germline V gene. CDR3 sequence reads: CASSPRRGTDTQYF. The CDR3 coding sequence is TGTGCCAGCTCACCCAGACGGGGCACAGATACGCAGTATTTT.

The rearrangement links TRBV19 to TRBJ1-6, with D perhaps TRBD1 (6 bases). This CDR3 spans 16 amino acids. Trimming took off 4 bases at V and 6 bases at J, with 16 bases between the two ends. CDR1 is LNHDA, CDR2 SQIVND, per germline (reference sequence). The CDR3 sequence is CASSTIWTASNSPLHF. The CDR3 coding sequence is TGTGCCAGTAGTACCATTTGGACAGCCTCTAATTCACCCCTCCACTTT.

This clone was seen just once. This chain links TRBV28 with TRBJ2-7, with 9 positions matching TRBD1. Germline lookup yields CDR1 MDHEN and CDR2 SYDVKM. Trimming took 5 bases from V and 2 from J; bases not matched to a gene: 10. The CDR3 runs to 16 residues. This CDR3 is CASSTTGGASPYEQYF. CDR3 in DNA: TGTGCCAGCAGTACCACAGGGGGCGCGTCTCCCTACGAGCAGTACTTC.

This chain uses TRBV12-5 with TRBJ1-4; 7 positions agree with TRBD1. The CDR3 totals 17 residues. In germline, CDR1 is LGHNT, CDR2 FRNRAP. Trimming removed 5 bases from V and 1 base from J; junction bases left unmatched: 10. The CDR3 sequence is CASGTQGPAGTNEKLFF. DNA for the CDR3: TGTGCTAGTGGTACACAGGGGCCCGCGGGAACTAATGAAAAACTGTTTTTT.

J is TRBJ2-7 and V is TRBV7-3, with 8 bases lining up with TRBD2. After removal of 5 bases from V and 3 bases from J, the junction contained 9 bases not matched to a gene. The CDR3 totals 15 residues. The V gene's germline CDR1 is SGHTA and CDR2 FQGTGA. This CDR3 is CASSDYSGALYEQYF. DNA of the CDR3: TGTGCCAGCAGCGATTATAGCGGGGCGCTCTACGAGCAGTACTTC. The complete variable domain, with remaining parts taken from reference TRBV7-3 and TRBJ2-7, reads GAGVSQTPSNKVTEKGKYVELRCDPISGHTALYWYRQSLGQGPEFLIYFQGTGAADDSGLPNDRFFAVRPEGSVSTLKIQRTERGDSAVYLCASSDYSGALYEQYFGPGTRLTVT.

This chain connects TRBV3-1 (or the pseudogene TRBV3-2) to TRBJ1-4; D uncertain. The CDR3 loop spans 14 amino acids. From germline, CDR1 is LGHDT and CDR2 YNNKEL (reference sequence). V was cut by 1 base and J by 4 bases, with 7 bases left in between. This chain's CDR3 is CASSQVAGNEKLFF. The CDR3 DNA reads TGTGCCAGCAGCCAAGTCGCCGGTAATGAAAAACTGTTTTTT.

The chain is built from TRBV19 and TRBJ2-3; 15 nucleotides line up with TRBD2. The junction had 9 bases not matched to a gene; V was cut back by 4 bases and J by 4 bases. Germline lookup yields CDR1 LNHDA and CDR2 SQIVND (reference sequence). The CDR3 runs to 18 residues. CDR3 in amino acids: CASSTSGTSGGLADTQYF. In DNA form, the CDR3 reads TGTGCCAGTAGTACCTCCGGGACTAGCGGGGGGTTAGCAGATACGCAGTATTTT.

The chain employs TRBV7-9 and TRBJ1-4; possible D gene TRBD1, 5 bases. Germline CDR1 SEHNR, CDR2 FQNEAQ (reference sequence). The CDR3 totals 12 residues. V shed 5 bases and J shed 6 bases, with 7 bases lying between them. The CDR3 spells CASSIQDEKLFF. CDR3 bases: TGTGCCAGCAGCATACAGGATGAAAAACTGTTTTTT.

The chain has TRBV18 and TRBJ1-2, with 10 positions matching TRBD1. The CDR3 sequence is 15 residues long. With 4 bases clipped from V and 3 bases from J, the junction kept 5 bases outside the gene matches. Germline assignment: CDR1 KGHSH and CDR2 LQKENI. The CDR3 DNA reads TGTGCCAGCTCACTTCTCGGACAGGGGGACTATGGCTACACCTTC. As protein: CASSLLGQGDYGYTF.

The chain couples TRBV9 to TRBJ1-3, with D unresolved. This CDR3 is built from 15 residues. V shed 0 bases and J shed 2 bases, with 9 bases lying between them. Per the germline V gene, CDR1 is SGDLS and CDR2 is YYNGEE. The CDR3 loop reads CASSVESATGNTIYF. CDR3 DNA sequence: TGTGCCAGCAGCGTAGAGAGTGCCACTGGAAACACCATATATTTT.

The rearrangement uses TRBV7-2 and TRBJ2-5, with 13 bases matching TRBD2. Germline values: CDR1 SGHTA, CDR2 FQGNSA. The junction had 10 bases not matched to a gene; V was cut back by 4 bases and J by 2 bases. The CDR3 contains 18 residues. The CDR3 here is CASSSQRTSGGRQETQYF. CDR3 DNA sequence: TGTGCCAGCAGCTCCCAGAGGACTAGCGGGGGACGTCAAGAGACCCAGTACTTC.

The chain joins TRBV19 to TRBJ1-4; D is unresolved. Trimming removed 6 bases from V and 5 bases from J, with 10 bases in between. CDR1 is LNHDA and CDR2 is SQIVND in the germline V gene (reference sequence). This CDR3 region has 13 residues. The CDR3 DNA reads TGTGCCAGTAGCAGGATTCTAAATGAAAAACTGTTTTTT. This gives the protein CASSRILNEKLFF.

The chain combines TRBV14 with TRBJ2-7; a possible D gene is TRBD1 (5 bases). Trimming cost V 0 bases and J 1 base, with 10 bases left between them. The CDR3 has 15 amino acids. From germline, CDR1 is SGHDN and CDR2 FVKESK. CDR3 nucleotides: TGTGCCAGCAGCCAAGATCGGAGACAGTCCTACGAGCAGTACTTC. As protein: CASSQDRRQSYEQYF.

The V call is TRBV30, the J call TRBJ1-4; perhaps TRBD1 as D (5 bases). The CDR3 is made up of 13 amino acids. The V gene's germline CDR1 is GTSNPN and CDR2 SVGIG (reference sequence). Trimming took 2 bases from V and 8 from J, leaving 12 bases between them. The CDR3 here is CAWSKGVVEKLFF. The DNA for the CDR3 is TGTGCCTGGAGTAAAGGGGTAGTGGAAAAACTGTTTTTT.

This clone showed up just a few times. The rearrangement links TRBV18 to TRBJ1-4; D is ambiguous. Germline V gene data show CDR1 as KGHSH and CDR2 as LQKENI. The CDR3 has 14 residues. V lost 6 bases to trimming and J lost 0 bases, with 8 bases between them. The CDR3 coding sequence is TGTGCCAGCTCGCCAAGCTCAACTAATGAAAAACTGTTTTTT. Translated, it gives CASSPSSTNEKLFF.

The chain couples TRBV2 to TRBJ1-5; D not resolved. The CDR3 contains 15 residues. Trimming stripped 7 bases from V and 4 bases from J, with 17 bases between. Per germline, CDR1 SNHLY and CDR2 FYNNEI. In nucleotides, the CDR3 is TGTGCCAGCAACGAAGGCCAAACGGGGAATCAGCCCCAGCATTTT. The encoded protein is CASNEGQTGNQPQHF.

This chain uses TRBV7-3 with TRBJ2-1; 8 nucleotides agree with TRBD1. V gave up 5 bases and J gave up 7 bases; unmatched junction bases: 1. CDR1 is SGHTA and CDR2 is FQGTGA in the germline V gene. The CDR3 extends over 12 amino acids. This CDR3 is CASSRTGNEQFF. The DNA of the CDR3 is TGTGCCAGCAGCCGGACAGGGAATGAGCAGTTCTTC.

The chain uses TRBV24-1 and TRBJ1-1; 7 bases map to TRBD1. Germline CDR1 is KGHDR and CDR2 is SFDVKD. Unmatched junction bases numbered 4, after V lost 2 bases and J lost 2 bases. There are 15 residues in the CDR3. CDR3 in amino acids: CATSDSGGPNTEAFF. The DNA for the CDR3 is TGTGCCACCAGTGATTCAGGGGGTCCCAACACTGAAGCTTTCTTT.

The chain joins TRBV29-1 to TRBJ2-3; 9 bases agree with TRBD2. Trimming removed 1 base from V and 11 bases from J; junction bases left unmatched: 10. CDR1 is SQVTM and CDR2 is ANQGSEA in the germline V gene. This CDR3 is built from 14 residues. CDR3 nucleotide sequence: TGCAGCGTTGAAGCCTCTAGCGGGGACCCCGGGCAGTATTTT. The encoded protein is CSVEASSGDPGQYF.

V and J are TRBV7-6 and TRBJ1-2; 8 bases line up with TRBD1. J gave up 12 bases and V 0 bases, and 9 bases lay outside the gene matches. The CDR3 length is 14 residues. CDR1 and CDR2 from the germline V gene are SGHVS and FNYEAQ. The CDR3 loop is CASSLAPGQEADTF. The CDR3 DNA follows: TGTGCCAGCAGCTTAGCTCCGGGACAGGAGGCTGACACCTTC.

This chain connects TRBV5-1 to TRBJ1-1, with TRBD1 matching over 8 bases. With 4 bases clipped from V and 4 bases from J, the junction kept 6 bases outside the gene matches. The CDR3 runs 14 residues. Germline loops: CDR1 SGHRS, CDR2 YFSETQ. Here the CDR3 reads CASSIQGAITEAFF. DNA for the CDR3: TGCGCCAGCAGCATTCAGGGGGCGATCACTGAAGCTTTCTTT.

The CDR3: CASSSGQGGIYSNQPQHF. The CDR3 nucleotides are TGTGCCAGTAGTTCGGGACAGGGCGGAATTTATAGCAATCAGCCCCAGCATTTT. V usage is TRBV19 and J usage is TRBJ1-5, with 9 bases lining up with TRBD1. Trimming cost V 5 bases and J 0 bases; bases outside gene matches: 11. The CDR3 totals 18 residues. Looked up from germline, CDR1 is LNHDA and CDR2 is SQIVND (reference sequence).

This chain's CDR3 is CASSHQRGLQPQHF. CDR3 in DNA: TGTGCCAGCAGCCATCAGCGGGGGCTACAGCCCCAGCATTTT. The genes are TRBV3-1 (or the pseudogene TRBV3-2) and TRBJ1-5, with D maybe TRBD1 (6 bases). The V gene lost 3 bases and the J gene lost 7 bases, with 13 bases spanning the gap. The length of the CDR3 is 14 residues. Germline V CDR1 and CDR2: LGHDT, YNNKEL (reference sequence).